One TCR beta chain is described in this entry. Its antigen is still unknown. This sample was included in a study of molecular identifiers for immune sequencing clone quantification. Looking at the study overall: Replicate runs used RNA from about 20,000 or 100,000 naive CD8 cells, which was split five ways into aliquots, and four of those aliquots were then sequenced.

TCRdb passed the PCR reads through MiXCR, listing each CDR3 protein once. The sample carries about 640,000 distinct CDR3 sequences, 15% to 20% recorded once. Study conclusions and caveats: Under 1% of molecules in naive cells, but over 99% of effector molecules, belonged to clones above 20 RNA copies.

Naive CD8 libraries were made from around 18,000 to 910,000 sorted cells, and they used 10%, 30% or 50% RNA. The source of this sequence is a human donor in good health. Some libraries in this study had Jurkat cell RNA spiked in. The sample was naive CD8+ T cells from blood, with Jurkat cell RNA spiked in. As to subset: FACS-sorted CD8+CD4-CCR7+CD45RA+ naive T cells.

CDR3 amino acids: CASRPQGGSNQPQHF. CDR3 in DNA: TGTGCCAGTAGACCTCAGGGGGGCAGCAATCAGCCCCAGCATTTT. The chain has TRBV19 and TRBJ1-5, with TRBD1 matching over 7 bases. The CDR3 has 15 amino acids. CDR1 is LNHDA and CDR2 is SQIVND in the germline V gene (reference sequence). The V gene end was trimmed by 6 bases and the J gene end by 1 base; junction bases not matched to a gene: 6.